These 27 T cell receptor beta chains came from one sample sequenced in a study of vaccination and CD4 T cells after COVID-19 (dated by TCRdb to 2022 to 2024). Antigens for these TCRs are unknown. What this sample's treatment or condition label stands for: approximately 10-day PBMC culture with coronavirus spike peptide pools or control peptides (ViraFEST assay). Libraries were made using PCR. Sequenced using an Illumina iSeq 100. DNA from cultured CD4+ T cells underwent TCR sequencing with the Oncomine TCR Beta short-read assay at the Johns Hopkins FTIC core. TCRdb ran its own pipeline on the public reads, namely fastp trimming at Q25 and MiXCR clone calling, and kept in-frame beta chains. When rows share a CDR3 protein, they turn into one entry using the most common DNA and genes. Present in this sample are fewer than 10,000 distinct CDR3 sequences, roughly half of which were seen just once. The leading ten clones occupy more than 20% of the sample.

Specimen: CD4+ T cells from blood, cultured in vitro. The receptors here all came from a human donor who had recovered from COVID-19.

This chain connects TRBV6-2 or TRBV6-3 to TRBJ2-7; D perhaps matches TRBD1 (5 bases). V dropped 2 bases and J dropped 0 bases, with 17 bases sitting between them. CDR1 and CDR2 (germline): MNHEY, SVGEGT. The CDR3 runs to 17 residues. In nucleotides, the CDR3 is TGTGCCAGCAGTTACCGGCAGGGCCACGACCTCTCCTACGAGCAGTACTTC. It is translated as CASSYRQGHDLSYEQYF.

A few counts support this clonotype. The chain is built from TRBV28 and TRBJ1-2; D might be TRBD1 (5 bases). Deletions cut 4 bases from V and 5 bases from J, with 11 bases between. Germline V lookup: CDR1 MDHEN, CDR2 SYDVKM. The CDR3 runs to 13 residues. In DNA, the CDR3 is TGTGCCAGCAGTTCACCAGGGTTTTATGGCTACACCTTC. This gives the protein CASSSPGFYGYTF.

The J gene is TRBJ1-5, the V gene TRBV6-2 or TRBV6-3, with 8 bases fitting TRBD1. CDR1 is MNHEY, CDR2 SVGEGT, per germline. The CDR3 is 15 residues long. V was pared by 4 bases and J by 1 base, with 3 bases of the junction left unmatched. In DNA form, the CDR3 reads TGTGCCAGCAGTTGGGACAGGATAAGCAATCAGCCCCAGCATTTT. This codes for CASSWDRISNQPQHF.

J is TRBJ1-5 and V is TRBV6-1; 9 nucleotides align to TRBD1. The CDR3 loop spans 13 amino acids. V lost 10 bases and J lost 5; bases outside the gene matches: 6. Germline V gives CDR1 MNHNS, CDR2 SASEGT. CDR3 coding DNA: TGTGCCACTTCGACAGGGGGGCATCAGCCCCAGCATTTT. It translates to CATSTGGHQPQHF.

The chain uses TRBV2 and TRBJ2-2, with 7 bases lining up with TRBD2. CDR3 length: 13 residues. Trimming at V came to 6 bases and at J to 5 bases, leaving 3 bases not matched to a gene. CDR1 is SNHLY, CDR2 FYNNEI, per germline. CDR3 DNA: TGTGCCAGCAGCGGGACTATAACCGGGGAGCTGTTTTTT. Translating gives CASSGTITGELFF.

The V call is TRBV27, the J call TRBJ1-1; possibly TRBD1 for D (5 bases). The CDR3 totals 14 residues. Trimming took 2 bases from V and 6 from J, leaving 13 bases between them. Germline loops: CDR1 MNHEY, CDR2 SMNVEV (reference sequence). CDR3: CASSLTRESAEAFF. In DNA, the CDR3 is TGTGCCAGCAGTTTAACCAGGGAAAGCGCTGAAGCTTTCTTT.

The V gene is TRBV7-8, the J gene TRBJ2-1, with D perhaps TRBD1 or TRBD2 (5 bases each). The CDR3 is made up of 12 amino acids. Deletions cut 3 bases from V and 8 bases from J, with 8 bases between. Germline V gives CDR1 SGHVS, CDR2 FQNEAQ. The CDR3 sequence is CASSLWGHEQFF. In DNA form, the CDR3 reads TGTGCCAGCAGCTTGTGGGGACATGAGCAGTTCTTC.

J is TRBJ2-7 and V is TRBV20-1; possibly TRBD1 or TRBD2 for D (6 bases each). The length of the CDR3 is 16 residues. Germline CDR1 and CDR2: DFQATT and SNEGSKA (reference sequence). Trimming pared 1 base from V and 1 base from J, leaving 17 bases between. CDR3 DNA sequence: TGCAGTGCTAGAGTTCCGCGGAGGGGGGTTTCCTACGAGCAGTACTTC. Translated, it gives CSARVPRRGVSYEQYF.

This sequence joins TRBV28 and TRBJ2-2; a weak D match, TRBD1 (6 bases). The V end was cut by 1 base, the J end by 10 bases, with 13 bases between. From germline, CDR1 is MDHEN and CDR2 SYDVKM. The CDR3 is 14 residues long. This CDR3 reads CASSLLHPGQELFF. The CDR3 DNA reads as TGTGCCAGCAGTTTATTGCACCCGGGACAGGAGCTGTTTTTT.

CDR3 sequence (DNA): TGCGCCAGCAGCTCTACAGGGACAGATACGCAGTATTTT. Amino acid sequence: CASSSTGTDTQYF. J is TRBJ2-3 and V is TRBV5-1; possible D gene TRBD1, 6 bases. Per germline, CDR1 SGHRS and CDR2 YFSETQ. V shed 3 bases and J shed 3 bases, with 8 bases lying between them. This CDR3 spans 13 amino acids.

The chain employs TRBV4-1 and TRBJ1-2; 7 bases match TRBD1. The CDR3 spans 13 residues. With V trimmed by 1 base and J by 7 bases, 3 bases remained unmatched. Germline assignment: CDR1 MGHRA and CDR2 YSYEKL. Here the CDR3 reads CASSQGQGGGYTF. CDR3 DNA sequence: TGCGCCAGCAGCCAAGGACAGGGTGGTGGCTACACCTTC.

In this sample, this clonotype turned up a few times. As DNA, the CDR3 is TGTGCCAGCAGCTTAGTTAGCAATCAGCCCCAGCATTTT. It translates to CASSLVSNQPQHF. This chain links TRBV7-2 with TRBJ1-5; D gene unclear. The CDR3 extends over 13 amino acids. V was trimmed by 1 base and J by 0 bases, leaving 1 base between them. CDR1 is SGHTA, CDR2 FQGNSA, per germline. The whole variable domain, filled in from reference TRBV7-2 and TRBJ1-5, reads GAGVSQSPSNKVTEKGKDVELRCDPISGHTALYWYRQSLGQGLEFLIYFQGNSAPDKSGLPSDRFSAERTGGSVSTLTIQRTQQEDSAVYLCASSLVSNQPQHFGDGTRLSIL.

J is TRBJ2-2 and V is TRBV4-1; the match to TRBD1 covers 10 bases. The V gene end was trimmed by 4 bases and the J gene end by 3 bases; junction bases not matched to a gene: 5. Germline lookup yields CDR1 MGHRA and CDR2 YSYEKL. The CDR3 consists of 16 residues. As DNA, the CDR3 is TGCGCCAGCAGCCCCCGACAGGGGGCGGACACCGGGGAGCTGTTTTTT. It yields the protein CASSPRQGADTGELFF.

The chain is built from TRBV11-3 and TRBJ2-3, with D tentatively TRBD1 (6 bases). Germline CDR1 is SGHNT and CDR2 is YENEEA. Trimming took 4 bases from V and 4 from J, leaving 12 bases between them. The CDR3 extends over 14 amino acids. CDR3: CASSSGQLSDTQYF. In nucleotides, the CDR3 is TGTGCCAGCAGCTCCGGACAGCTTTCAGATACGCAGTATTTT.

V usage is TRBV4-1 and J usage is TRBJ2-3; 8 positions agree with TRBD2. The CDR3 extends over 19 amino acids. Germline assignment: CDR1 MGHRA and CDR2 YSYEKL. Trimming cost V 0 bases and J 0 bases; bases outside gene matches: 11. CDR3 coding DNA: TGCGCCAGCAGCCAAGATAGGGCGGGGGGCGCAACTAGCACAGATACGCAGTATTTT. This encodes CASSQDRAGGATSTDTQYF.

This clonotype was picked up a small number of times. The chain carries TRBV2 and TRBJ1-5; 9 bases fit TRBD1. The CDR3 has 16 amino acids. J was trimmed by 6 bases and V by 1 base; bases with no gene match: 7. Germline V CDR1 and CDR2: SNHLY, FYNNEI. The CDR3 DNA sequence: TGTGCCAGCAGTGAAGAAGAGGGACAGGGTTTTCAGCCCCAGCATTTT. Translating gives CASSEEEGQGFQPQHF.

This clonotype was counted only a few times. This chain links TRBV20-1 with TRBJ1-1; no firm D call. Germline CDR1 and CDR2: DFQATT and SNEGSKA (reference sequence). CDR3 length: 15 amino acids. V was trimmed by 6 bases and J by 4 bases, leaving 21 bases between them. In DNA, the CDR3 is TGCAGTGCCGGCCCCATGAATCGCGGGAGCACTGAAGCTTTCTTT. Its protein product is CSAGPMNRGSTEAFF.

The chain has TRBV12-5 and TRBJ2-2; a possible D gene is TRBD2 (6 bases). Germline CDR1 LGHNT, CDR2 FRNRAP. Trimming shortened V by 5 bases and J by 0 bases, and 10 bases separated the two germline ends. The CDR3 runs 15 residues. CDR3: CASGARGSNTGELFF. CDR3 nucleotide sequence: TGTGCTAGTGGTGCCCGGGGGTCGAACACCGGGGAGCTGTTTTTT.

Details on this clonotype: At one end the junction does not follow the germline gene, possibly because of a read error. The genes are TRBV5-8 and TRBJ1-2, with a weak D call TRBD1 (6 bases). CDR3 length: 14 amino acids. Germline assignment: CDR1 SGHTS and CDR2 YDEGEE. The CDR3: CTSSLAGGLNGYTF. CDR3 nucleotides: TGTACCAGCAGCTTGGCCGGGGGCTTGAATGGCTACACCTTC.

Points on this clonotype: The junction does not match germline at one end; this may be a read error. The chain recombines TRBV7-7 with TRBJ2-7; 8 nucleotides agree with TRBD2. This CDR3 is 13 amino acids long. The germline V gene has CDR1 SSHAT and CDR2 FNYEAQ (reference sequence). The CDR3 DNA reads TGTGCTAGCAGCCCGGGGGGGGCTGGCGAGCAGTACTTC. Translation: CASSPGGAGEQYF.

V gene TRBV6-1 combines with J gene TRBJ2-7; 8 bases are a match to TRBD1. Germline V CDR1 and CDR2: MNHNS, SASEGT. The CDR3 totals 17 residues. Unmatched junction bases numbered 16, after V lost 6 bases and J lost 3 bases. CDR3 nucleotide sequence: TGTGCCAGCAGCCGAGCCTCCGGGACAGGATCAAACTACGAGCAGTACTTC. Its protein is CASSRASGTGSNYEQYF.

The CDR3, as DNA: TGTGCCAGGGAAGGGGGGCCTGGCACAGATACGCAGTATTTT. It codes for CAREGGPGTDTQYF. J is TRBJ2-3 and V is TRBV2; D might be TRBD1 or TRBD2, each matching 6 bases. V dropped 9 bases and J dropped 1 base, with 14 bases sitting between them. Germline lookup yields CDR1 SNHLY and CDR2 FYNNEI. The CDR3 contains 14 residues.

The table lists this clonotype with a few counts. The chain has TRBV6-5 and TRBJ2-2; D call uncertain. This CDR3 comprises 14 residues. The germline CDR1 and CDR2 sequences are MNHEY and SVGAGI. V gave up 0 bases and J gave up 1 base, with 3 bases separating them. The CDR3 coding sequence is TGTGCCAGCAGTTACTCTGAGAACACCGGGGAGCTGTTTTTT. Encoded protein: CASSYSENTGELFF.

The gene calls are TRBV5-4 and TRBJ2-1; the match to TRBD1 covers 9 bases. From germline, CDR1 is SGHNT and CDR2 YYREEE (reference sequence). The junction had 8 bases not matched to a gene; V was cut back by 4 bases and J by 6 bases. The CDR3 has 15 residues. The DNA of the CDR3 is TGTGCCAGCAGCCTACCGGGACAGGGTATCAATGAGCAGTTCTTC. It yields the protein CASSLPGQGINEQFF.

The chain recombines TRBV2 with TRBJ1-1; TRBD1 agrees at 7 bases. The CDR3 runs to 12 residues. Germline CDR1 and CDR2: SNHLY and FYNNEI. Germline trimming cut 8 bases from V and 4 bases from J; bases unmatched to any gene: 4. In DNA, the CDR3 is TGTGCCAGCGGAAGACAGGGCACTGAAGCTTTCTTT. Residues: CASGRQGTEAFF.

The J gene is TRBJ1-5, the V gene TRBV7-9; 7 nucleotides agree with TRBD1. Germline-derived CDR1 and CDR2 are SEHNR and FQNEAQ (reference sequence). V lost 1 base and J lost 7; bases outside the gene matches: 4. CDR3 size: 14 residues. The CDR3, as DNA: TGTGCCAGCAGCTTAGGAACAGGGGAACAGCCCCAGCATTTT. It is translated as CASSLGTGEQPQHF. Looking up the rest from reference TRBV7-9 and TRBJ1-5 gives the full variable domain: DTGVSQNPRHKITKRGQNVTFRCDPISEHNRLYWYRQTLGQGPEFLTYFQNEAQLEKSRLLSDRFSAERPKGSFSTLEIQRTEQGDSAMYLCASSLGTGEQPQHFGDGTRLSIL.

The rearrangement uses TRBV21-1 and TRBJ2-7; the D call TRBD1 from the table was never checked on the DNA. TRBV21-1 is an annotated pseudogene. The CDR3 totals 18 residues. CDR3 nucleotides: TGTGCCAGCAGCAAAAGGGGGTCCCAGGGGTCCGGGATATACGAGCAGTACTTC. This encodes CASSKRGSQGSGIYEQYF.